These T cell receptor beta chains were read from a single sample in a study of blood T cells in healthy people across ages. TCRdb re-called the 5' RACE reads with MiXCR, one entry per CDR3 protein. The sample carries over 1,300,000 distinct CDR3 sequences, approximately 60% recorded once. The sample taken for sequencing was blood. Every receptor here comes from a man younger than 30 in good health. Both conserved end residues are part of each CDR3. The D gene is left open where the match is weak. Rows give clone size only sometimes, using once, few, many, or a class for an expanded clone.

TRBD2	TRBV20-1	TRBJ2-7	-	TGCAGTGCTAGAGAGGGGGAAACTAGCGGGAGTTTACCTTACGAGCAGTACTTC	CSAREGETSGSLPYEQYF
TRBD1	TRBV20-1	TRBJ2-4	few	TGCAGTGCTCCGGACAGGGCAGCCAAAAACATTCAGTACTTC	CSAPDRAAKNIQYF
-	TRBV14	TRBJ2-3	-	TGTGCCAGCAGCCAAGGAAGGGGGAGTTTCGATGAGCAGTATTTT	CASSQGRGSFDEQYF
-	TRBV7-9	TRBJ2-7	-	TGTGCCAGCAGCTTAATAGAGGGGCGGTTCTACGAGCAGTACTTC	CASSLIEGRFYEQYF
-	TRBV6-2/TRBV6-3	TRBJ2-7	few	TGTGCCAGCAGTTTACCGGCAGAGCAGTACTTC	CASSLPAEQYF
-	TRBV29-1	TRBJ1-4	few	TGCAGCGTTAGCGAAAGGGCAACTAATGAAAAACTGTTTTTT	CSVSERATNEKLFF
-	TRBV15	TRBJ2-5	once	TGTGCCACCAGCCCCAAAACAGGAGGAGAGACCCAGTACTTC	CATSPKTGGETQYF
TRBD2	TRBV20-1	TRBJ2-7	few	TGCAGTGCTCAACTAGCGGGAGGGGGCGAGCAGTACTTC	CSAQLAGGGEQYF
-	TRBV29-1	TRBJ1-5	-	TGCAGCGTTGCTCCAATGGGGGGTCAGCCCCAGCATTTT	CSVAPMGGQPQHF
TRBD2	TRBV6-6	TRBJ2-5	few	TGTGCCAGCAGTTACTATGGACTAGCGGAAGAGACCCAGTACTTC	CASSYYGLAEETQYF
-	TRBV6-6	TRBJ2-7	few	TGTGCCAGCAGCCCCCGCGCGGTCTCCTACGAGCAGTACTTC	CASSPRAVSYEQYF
-	TRBV6-5	TRBJ1-5	-	TGTGCCAGCAGTTACAACTTAGGGGTTGAGCCCCAGCATTTT	CASSYNLGVEPQHF
-	TRBV11-2	TRBJ1-2	-	TGTGCCAGCACCAACCTGAGAGCGGTCAGCGGCTACACCTTC	CASTNLRAVSGYTF
TRBD2	TRBV27	TRBJ2-3	-	TGTGCCAGCAGTTTAACCGGGACTAGCGGCCCCGGTACGCAGTATTTT	CASSLTGTSGPGTQYF
TRBD1	TRBV20-1	TRBJ2-1	once	TGCAGTGCAAGACGAAGGGACAGATGCAATGAGCAGTTCTTC	CSARRRDRCNEQFF
-	TRBV20-1	TRBJ1-1	-	TGCAGTGCTAGTCCATATTGGGACTGGAACACTGAAGCTTTCTTT	CSASPYWDWNTEAFF
-	TRBV20-1	TRBJ2-7	-	TGCAGTGCTAGTGGTCAATTCGGCTACAATGAGCAGTACTTC	CSASGQFGYNEQYF
-	TRBV5-4	TRBJ1-2	-	TGTGCCAGCAGCTTGCTTAACAGCTATGGCTACACCTTC	CASSLLNSYGYTF
TRBD2	TRBV20-1	TRBJ2-7	-	TGCAGTGCTAGAGATTGGGAGGGAAGGGGAGGCTCCGAGCAGTACTTC	CSARDWEGRGGSEQYF
-	TRBV7-2	TRBJ2-5	-	TGTGCCGGCAGCTTAATGAGAGGGGGGGTTGGGGAGACCCAGTACTTC	CAGSLMRGGVGETQYF
TRBD1	TRBV18	TRBJ2-7	-	TGTGCCAGCTCACCCTTTATCGGACAGGGCAGCTCCTACGAGCAGTACTTC	CASSPFIGQGSSYEQYF
-	TRBV29-1	TRBJ2-7	-	TGCAGCGTTGGAGAGGCAGTCTACGAGCAGTACTTC	CSVGEAVYEQYF
TRBD2	TRBV7-2	TRBJ2-7	-	TGTGCCAGCAGCATCCATCCGGGACTAGCGGCAGTAAGCTCCTACGAGCAGTACTTC	CASSIHPGLAAVSSYEQYF
-	TRBV28	TRBJ2-5	-	TGTGCCAGCAGTGTAACATGGCAAGAGACCCAGTACTTC	CASSVTWQETQYF
-	TRBV20-1	TRBJ2-5	few	TGCAGTCCAAGCGGGACAGAGCAAGAGACCCAGTACTTC	CSPSGTEQETQYF
TRBD2	TRBV3-1	TRBJ2-1	once	TGTGCCAGCAGCCCCCCCCGGGGGGAACAGTACAATGAGCAGTTCTTC	CASSPPRGEQYNEQFF
-	TRBV6-5	TRBJ1-2	-	TGTGCCAGCAGTTTGTCGCAACCCTCCTATGGCTACACCTTC	CASSLSQPSYGYTF
-	TRBV6-5	TRBJ2-2	-	TGTGCCAGCAGTTACCGGACAGACCCCACCGGGGAGCTGTTTTTT	CASSYRTDPTGELFF
-	TRBV7-9	TRBJ2-7	-	TGTGCCAGCAGCTTAGCTTTACACCCCTACGAGCAGTACTTC	CASSLALHPYEQYF
-	TRBV10-3	TRBJ2-7	-	TGTGCCGTCGGGGCCAGGAGCTCCTACGAGCAGTACTTC	CAVGARSSYEQYF
TRBD1	TRBV29-1	TRBJ1-5	many	TGCAGCGCCCTACTCCAGGGGGTCATGGGCAATCAGCCCCAGCATTTT	CSALLQGVMGNQPQHF
-	TRBV28	TRBJ2-1	once	TGTGCCAGCACCACCAAATGGAGGGTTAATGAGCAGTTCTTC	CASTTKWRVNEQFF
TRBD2	TRBV20-1	TRBJ2-4	-	TGCAGTGCTAAGACTAGCGGCACAAACATTCAGTACTTC	CSAKTSGTNIQYF
TRBD1	TRBV15	TRBJ1-2	-	TGTGCCACCAGCAGAGTCAACAGGGGGCTCTATGGCTACACCTTC	CATSRVNRGLYGYTF
TRBD2	TRBV24-1	TRBJ2-3	-	TGTGCCACCAGTGATAGCGGGAGTAACACAGATACGCAGTATTTT	CATSDSGSNTDTQYF
TRBD1	TRBV6-5	TRBJ1-2	few	TGTGCCAGCAGTTACTCTACGCCAGGGGGCGGAGAGGGGCCTGGCTACACCTTC	CASSYSTPGGGEGPGYTF
-	TRBV12-3/TRBV12-4	TRBJ2-7	-	TGTGCCAGCAGTTTCAGCGGTACCCTCTCCTACGAGCAGTACTTC	CASSFSGTLSYEQYF
TRBD2	TRBV29-1	TRBJ2-3	-	TGCAGCGTTGAGGGGACTAGCGGGGGGGCCATTGATACGCAGTATTTT	CSVEGTSGGAIDTQYF
-	TRBV12-3/TRBV12-4	TRBJ2-7	-	TGTGCCAGCGGCGTCCCTCCGCAGTCCTACGAGCAGTACTTC	CASGVPPQSYEQYF
TRBD1	TRBV25-1	TRBJ2-7	few	TGTGCCAGCCGGGACAGCAACTCTCCCTACGAGCAGTACTTC	CASRDSNSPYEQYF
TRBD1	TRBV29-1	TRBJ1-6	-	TGCAGCGTCTTATTTACAGGGGACGCACCCCTCCACTTT	CSVLFTGDAPLHF
-	TRBV6-5	TRBJ2-4	-	TGTGCCAGCAGTCCTAGCGTGAGACCCAAAAACATTCAGTACTTC	CASSPSVRPKNIQYF
TRBD1	TRBV12-3/TRBV12-4	TRBJ2-1	-	TGTGCCAGCAGGGGGACAGGGGCCCACAATGAGCAGTTCTTC	CASRGTGAHNEQFF
TRBD1	TRBV4-1	TRBJ1-4	once	TGCGCCAGCAGCCAACGACAGGGGGGTGAAAAACTGTTTTTT	CASSQRQGGEKLFF
-	TRBV20-1	TRBJ2-7	-	TGCAGTGCTAGGGGGCTTTGGCAGGGGAAAACCTACGAGCAGTACTTC	CSARGLWQGKTYEQYF
-	TRBV20-1	TRBJ2-7	-	TGCAGTGCTAGTGCAGGCGAGAACTCCTACGAGCAGTACTTC	CSASAGENSYEQYF
-	TRBV20-1	TRBJ1-6	-	TGCAGTGCATGGATCCGAGGCGATGGCTCACCCCTCCACTTT	CSAWIRGDGSPLHF
-	TRBV20-1	TRBJ2-1	-	TGCAGTGCTAGAGTATCAGGGACGGACTTCTCCTACAATGAGCAGTTCTTC	CSARVSGTDFSYNEQFF
TRBD2	TRBV7-9	TRBJ2-1	-	TGTGCCAGCAGTTCCGGTAGCGGGAAGGAAGTCAATGAGCAGTTCTTC	CASSSGSGKEVNEQFF
-	TRBV4-1	TRBJ2-7	-	TGCGCCAGCAGCCAATCGGTCGGGGGCTACGAGCAGTACTTC	CASSQSVGGYEQYF
-	TRBV10-3	TRBJ2-1	few	TGTGCCATCACTCGCCAGGGGAATGAGCAGTTCTTC	CAITRQGNEQFF
TRBD2	TRBV7-2	TRBJ2-7	-	TGTGCCAGCAGCTTAGTGGGAGGGAGGTCTATAAGCCAGTACTTC	CASSLVGGRSISQYF
-	TRBV29-1	TRBJ2-1	-	TGCAGCGTTGAGGAGGGCTACAATGAGCAGTTCTTC	CSVEEGYNEQFF